Presented here are 11 T cell receptor beta chains from one specimen sequenced in a study of blood T cell repertoires in COVID-19. Measured with immunoSEQ multiplex PCR; TCRdb has only the in-frame clones, and not every one. The sample comprises some 230,000 clones, around 83% of which are singletons, and around 2.9% rests with the top ten. The sequenced sample consisted of peripheral blood. Source of these receptors: a man aged 45-65 years who had recovered from COVID-19.

The V gene is TRBV19, the J gene TRBJ2-5; D is perhaps TRBD2 (6 bases). V was shortened by 3 bases and J by 5 bases, with 16 bases between the two germline ends. The CDR3 is made up of 15 amino acids. The germline gives CDR1 LNHDA, CDR2 SQIVND (reference sequence). The CDR3 sequence is CASSMLAGYRETQYF. Written as DNA, the CDR3 is TGTGCCAGTAGTATGCTGGCGGGATACAGGGAGACCCAGTACTTC.

This chain joins TRBV28 and TRBJ2-3; 8 nucleotides line up with TRBD2. The CDR3 contains 17 residues. Trimming removed 8 bases from V and 6 bases from J; junction bases left unmatched: 19. Germline V gene lookup returns CDR1 MDHEN and CDR2 SYDVKM. The CDR3 region has the DNA TGTGCCAGCGCAAGCCGCCACACTAGCGGCGGTGACGATACGCAGTATTTT. Its translation: CASASRHTSGGDDTQYF.

The rearrangement uses TRBV7-9 and TRBJ2-5; TRBD1 matches 9 bases. The CDR3 has 14 residues. Germline CDR1 and CDR2: SEHNR and FQNEAQ (reference sequence). V was clipped by 1 base and J by 4 bases; unmatched bases: 1. CDR3 in DNA: TGTGCCAGCAGCTTAGGACAGGGGGTAGAGACCCAGTACTTC. It is translated as CASSLGQGVETQYF.

V usage is TRBV11-1 and J usage is TRBJ2-7, with 9 nucleotides matching TRBD1. Unmatched junction bases numbered 6, after V lost 4 bases and J lost 5 bases. CDR1 and CDR2 (germline): SGHAT, FQDESV (reference sequence). CDR3 length: 14 residues. DNA of the CDR3: TGTGCCAGCAGCTGGGACAGGGACTCTAACGAGCAGTACTTC. This translates into CASSWDRDSNEQYF.

This chain connects TRBV14 to TRBJ1-6; maybe TRBD1 (5 bases). This CDR3 spans 16 amino acids. Trimming left V 5 bases short and J 9 bases short, with 20 bases between. The germline V gene encodes CDR1 SGHDN and CDR2 FVKESK. The CDR3 bases are TGTGCCAGCAGCAGGGAATGGGGGACTCGCGGTTCACCCCTCCACTTT. Its translation: CASSREWGTRGSPLHF.

V is TRBV2 and J is TRBJ2-2; TRBD2 matches at 8 bases. The junction had 3 bases not matched to a gene; V was cut back by 7 bases and J by 2 bases. Germline assignment: CDR1 SNHLY and CDR2 FYNNEI. The CDR3 sequence is 14 residues long. The CDR3 sequence: CASNGLANTGELFF. In DNA form, the CDR3 reads TGTGCCAGCAATGGACTAGCTAACACCGGGGAGCTGTTTTTT.

This clone was detected once. CDR3 amino acids: CASSPPTGQETQYF. The CDR3 bases are TGTGCCAGCTCACCACCGACAGGCCAAGAGACCCAGTACTTC. This chain joins TRBV18 and TRBJ2-5; TRBD1 might be the D (6 bases). CDR1 is KGHSH and CDR2 is LQKENI in the germline V gene. V dropped 0 bases and J dropped 1 base, with 6 bases sitting between them. The CDR3 is 14 residues long.

This chain uses TRBV30 with TRBJ1-2; TRBD1 is a possible D gene (6 bases). V lost 0 bases and J lost 4, with 9 bases in between. This CDR3 comprises 13 residues. Germline V gives CDR1 GTSNPN, CDR2 SVGIG (reference sequence). The CDR3 nucleotides are TGTGCCTGGAGTGTACAGGGAGCCTATGGCTACACCTTC. Its protein is CAWSVQGAYGYTF.

This sequence joins TRBV30 and TRBJ2-7; TRBD2 aligns across 10 bases. The CDR3 runs to 13 residues. With V trimmed by 8 bases and J by 0 bases, 4 bases remained unmatched. Per the germline V gene, CDR1 is GTSNPN and CDR2 is SVGIG (reference sequence). The CDR3: CAGRLAGSYEQYF. The DNA for the CDR3 is TGTGCCGGCCGACTAGCGGGCTCCTACGAGCAGTACTTC.

V is TRBV30 and J is TRBJ1-6; D is unresolved. Trimming cost V 4 bases and J 5 bases, with 9 bases left between them. The CDR3 is 13 amino acids. CDR1 and CDR2 from the germline V gene are GTSNPN and SVGIG (reference sequence). The CDR3 protein is CAWMGGNNSPLHF. CDR3 DNA sequence: TGTGCCTGGATGGGCGGGAATAATTCACCCCTCCACTTT.

The chain is built from TRBV7-8 and TRBJ1-1, with 7 bases fitting TRBD1. CDR3 length equals 15 residues. Germline V CDR1 and CDR2: SGHVS, FQNEAQ. V gave up 0 bases and J gave up 4 bases; unmatched junction bases: 5. The CDR3 nucleotides read TGTGCCAGCAGCTTAGCGAACAGGGGAGGCACTGAAGCTTTCTTT. Translation: CASSLANRGGTEAFF.